This T cell receptor (beta chain) was identified in a study of regulatory T cells in long-lasting Graves disease. Sample time point: newly diagnosed GD, antithyroid drugs for less than 3 months. PBMCs were the source of the RNA used for TCR sequencing. There are 14 residues in the CDR3. The germline V and J ends were trimmed by 7 bases and 1 base, with 12 bases remaining between them. In germline, CDR1 is LNHDA, CDR2 SQIVND (reference sequence). CDR3-region Arm-PCR and iRepertoire HTBI primers produced the TCR beta libraries. One entry per CDR3 protein results from TCRdb running MiXCR on the multiplex PCR reads. The data contain 580,000 or so distinct CDR3 sequences, roughly a sixth of them singletons. These data are also associated with another study on T cells in Graves' hyperthyroidism and ophthalmopathy. From that paper: With the HTBI primer set, the TCR CDR3 went through a first round of RT-PCR. Ophthalmopathy could be told apart from stable hyperthyroidism with a 13 V-J model.

The receptor was derived from a young man with Graves disease. The source material was peripheral blood mononuclear cells (PBMCs), sampled at new diagnosis, from a patient treated with antithyroid drugs. The genes are TRBV19 and TRBJ2-3; D is undetermined. CDR3 region: CASNRVWGTDTQYF. The DNA for the CDR3 is TGTGCCAGTAATAGGGTATGGGGCACAGATACGCAGTATTTT.